This entry concerns a single T cell receptor beta chain. This sample stems from a study of T-cell reconstitution after alpha-beta-depleted transplantation in children. The germline gives CDR1 MNHNS, CDR2 SASEGT. This CDR3 has 13 residues. Preparing the TCRbeta library involved the use of unique molecular identifiers. TCRdb analysed the PCR reads with MiXCR anew, one entry per CDR3 protein. Here the sample spans a few hundred thousand distinct CDR3 sequences, around a tenth being singletons. Sequencing was performed on PBMCs from the stem cell graft donor, taken from the stem cell graft. This chain joins TRBV6-1 and TRBJ1-3; TRBD1 matches 8 bases. This TCR was sampled from a human donor who donated a stem cell graft to a child with acute lymphoblastic leukemia. The DNA for the CDR3 is TGTGGAGCGGCGACAGGGGCTGGAAACACCATATATTTT. It is translated as CGAATGAGNTIYF.